Presented here are 30 T cell receptor beta chains from one specimen sequenced in a study of radiation and T cells in renal cell carcinoma. Stated time point: blood 2 weeks post-SBRT. This sample's treatment: 15 Gy SBRT to primary tumor, nephrectomy 4 weeks later. Assay used: immunoSEQ multiplex PCR; TCRdb lists only in-frame clones, some missing. Among 120,000 or so clones listed, about 81% were seen once. Sequenced material: blood, taken from a patient whose treatment included radiotherapy and nephrectomy. These TCRs come from a woman aged 55-69 years with renal cell carcinoma.

This clone turned up a few times. The V call is TRBV2, the J call TRBJ2-2, with 8 bases fitting TRBD1. CDR3 length: 16 residues. V was pared by 6 bases and J by 1 base, with 7 bases of the junction left unmatched. Germline V gene data show CDR1 as SNHLY and CDR2 as FYNNEI. In nucleotides, the CDR3 is TGTGCCAGCAGCGTACAGGGGGTGAAGAACACCGGGGAGCTGTTTTTT. It encodes CASSVQGVKNTGELFF.

The V and J genes are TRBV27 and TRBJ1-1; tentatively, D is TRBD1 (6 bases). The CDR3 consists of 15 residues. Deletions cut 0 bases from V and 3 bases from J, with 11 bases between. The germline CDR1 and CDR2 sequences are MNHEY and SMNVEV (reference sequence). The CDR3 protein is CASSLSEGGDTEAFF. The CDR3 DNA sequence: TGTGCCAGCAGTTTATCAGAGGGGGGAGACACTGAAGCTTTCTTT.

The gene calls are TRBV6-1 and TRBJ1-6; D is perhaps TRBD1 (5 bases). The CDR3 spans 17 residues. V lost 3 bases to trimming and J lost 4 bases, with 16 bases between them. Per the germline V gene, CDR1 is MNHNS and CDR2 is SASEGT. CDR3 region: CASSELSRAGYNSPLHF. Here the CDR3 DNA reads TGTGCCAGCAGTGAGCTCTCCAGGGCAGGGTATAATTCACCCCTCCACTTT.

This chain joins TRBV6-5 and TRBJ1-6; TRBD1 matches 7 bases. The CDR3 loop spans 14 amino acids. After removal of 7 bases from V and 7 bases from J, the junction contained 7 bases not matched to a gene. The germline CDR1 and CDR2 sequences are MNHEY and SVGAGI. The CDR3, as DNA: TGTGCCAGCACTTTGACAGGGACAAATTCACCCCTCCACTTT. Residues: CASTLTGTNSPLHF.

The V and J genes are TRBV4-1 and TRBJ1-6; D remains unclear. The CDR3 consists of 13 residues. Germline assignment: CDR1 MGHRA and CDR2 YSYEKL. Trimming pared 0 bases from V and 13 bases from J, leaving 10 bases between. The CDR3: CASSQDPPVPLHF. As DNA, the CDR3 is TGCGCCAGCAGCCAAGATCCCCCTGTTCCCCTCCACTTT.

This clone turned up a few times. The rearrangement uses TRBV6-5 and TRBJ2-2; the D gene is possibly TRBD1 (6 bases). Germline CDR1 is MNHEY and CDR2 is SVGAGI. The V end lost 0 bases, the J end lost 7 bases, and 12 bases lay between the germline ends. The CDR3 has 15 amino acids. CDR3 protein: CASSYSYRVHGELFF. CDR3 coding DNA: TGTGCCAGCAGTTACTCGTACAGGGTACACGGGGAGCTGTTTTTT.

The chain uses TRBV28 and TRBJ1-6; TRBD1 matches at 8 bases. The CDR3 is 15 residues long. CDR1 is MDHEN, CDR2 SYDVKM, per germline. V was pared by 5 bases and J by 8 bases, with 8 bases of the junction left unmatched. The CDR3 region has the DNA TGTGCCAGCAGTAGCTCCTCGACAGGGGATTCACCCCTCCACTTT. Translating it yields CASSSSSTGDSPLHF.

The V and J genes are TRBV10-3 and TRBJ1-2, with no clear D. V lost 0 bases to trimming and J lost 0 bases, with 5 bases between them. Germline CDR1 and CDR2: ENHRY and SYGVKD. There are 14 residues in the CDR3. CDR3 in amino acids: CAISESSANYGYTF. CDR3 DNA sequence: TGTGCCATCAGTGAGTCTTCAGCTAACTATGGCTACACCTTC.

This CDR3 reads CASSQGGGWNTEAFF. In nucleotides, the CDR3 is TGCGCCAGCAGCCAAGGGGGAGGGTGGAACACTGAAGCTTTCTTT. This chain uses TRBV4-1 with TRBJ1-1; D is unresolved. CDR3 length: 15 amino acids. V lost 1 base and J lost 1, with 10 bases in between. Germline CDR1 MGHRA, CDR2 YSYEKL.

This chain uses TRBV9 with TRBJ2-5; D is ambiguous. The V gene lost 0 bases and the J gene lost 1 base, with 10 bases spanning the gap. This CDR3 spans 15 amino acids. From germline, CDR1 is SGDLS and CDR2 YYNGEE. Here the CDR3 DNA reads TGTGCCAGCAGCGTAGGAAGAACCATCCAAGAGACCCAGTACTTC. Its protein is CASSVGRTIQETQYF. The full variable domain, in which reference TRBV9 and TRBJ2-5 provide the parts outside the CDR3, is DSGVTQTPKHLITATGQRVTLRCSPRSGDLSVYWYQQSLDQGLQFLIQYYNGEERAKGNILERFSAQQFPDLHSELNLSSLELGDSALYFCASSVGRTIQETQYFGPGTRLLVL.

This chain joins TRBV29-1 and TRBJ1-1, with D unresolved. Germline V gene data show CDR1 as SQVTM and CDR2 as ANQGSEA. The CDR3 totals 12 residues. V lost 4 bases, J lost 6 bases, and 12 bases lay in between. CDR3 amino acids: CSVGGEQPEAFF. The DNA of the CDR3 is TGCAGCGTTGGGGGTGAACAGCCTGAAGCTTTCTTT. The full variable domain, with the rest looked up from reference TRBV29-1 and TRBJ1-1, is SAVISQKPSRDICQRGTSLTIQCQVDSQVTMMFWYRQQPGQSLTLIATANQGSEATYESGFVIDKFPISRPNLTFSTLTVSNMSPEDSSIYLCSVGGEQPEAFFGQGTRLTVV.

This clone was seen only a few times. The rearrangement uses TRBV9 and TRBJ1-1; maybe TRBD1 (5 bases). V was clipped by 3 bases and J by 0 bases, with 12 bases between them. Germline CDR1 reads SGDLS; CDR2 reads YYNGEE. The CDR3 covers 15 residues. Here the CDR3 DNA reads TGTGCCAGCAGCGCAGAGGGCAGGGTGAACACTGAAGCTTTCTTT. This sequence encodes CASSAEGRVNTEAFF.

The CDR3 coding sequence is TGCGCCAGCAGCTACCAGGGGGGAACTAATGAAAAACTGTTTTTT. Protein sequence: CASSYQGGTNEKLFF. V is TRBV5-1 and J is TRBJ1-4; 7 nucleotides align to TRBD1. Germline V gene data show CDR1 as SGHRS and CDR2 as YFSETQ. CDR3 length: 15 amino acids. With 3 bases clipped from V and 1 base from J, the junction kept 3 bases outside the gene matches. The full variable domain, in which reference TRBV5-1 and TRBJ1-4 provide the parts outside the CDR3, is KAGVTQTPRYLIKTRGQQVTLSCSPISGHRSVSWYQQTPGQGLQFLFEYFSETQRNKGNFPGRFSGRQFSNSRSEMNVSTLELGDSALYLCASSYQGGTNEKLFFGSGTQLSVL.

This chain uses TRBV7-3 with TRBJ1-1; D remains unclear. V was pared by 2 bases and J by 5 bases, with 9 bases between. There are 13 residues in the CDR3. From germline, CDR1 is SGHTA and CDR2 FQGTGA. CDR3 residues: CASSLGYLTEAFF. For the CDR3, the DNA is TGTGCCAGCAGCTTAGGTTATTTAACTGAAGCTTTCTTT.

This clone came up a few times. The J gene is TRBJ1-5, the V gene TRBV5-5; 7 positions match TRBD1. The CDR3 is 16 amino acids. The J segment lost 3 bases and the V segment lost 3 bases, leaving 9 bases of the junction unmatched. The germline V gene has CDR1 SGHKS and CDR2 YYEKEE (reference sequence). CDR3 region: CASSYTGARFNQPQHF. CDR3 DNA: TGTGCCAGCAGCTACACAGGGGCCCGTTTCAATCAGCCCCAGCATTTT.

The chain links TRBV10-3 to TRBJ2-1; 9 bases match TRBD2. Germline V gene data show CDR1 as ENHRY and CDR2 as SYGVKD. The length of the CDR3 is 12 residues. Trimming removed 2 bases from V and 15 bases from J; junction bases left unmatched: 5. The CDR3 loop reads CAISEERGDTFF. The CDR3 DNA reads TGTGCCATCAGTGAGGAGCGGGGGGACACGTTCTTC.

The chain links TRBV6-1 to TRBJ1-2; maybe TRBD1 (5 bases). The V and J ends lost 9 bases and 0 bases respectively, with 11 bases between them. Germline CDR1 and CDR2: MNHNS and SASEGT. This CDR3 comprises 13 residues. The CDR3 region has the DNA TGTGCCAGTAGCAGGGCAGCTAACTATGGCTACACCTTC. Translating it yields CASSRAANYGYTF.

The chain is built from TRBV27 and TRBJ2-7; 14 bases match TRBD2. There are 16 residues in the CDR3. The junction had 4 bases not matched to a gene; V was cut back by 6 bases and J by 0 bases. The germline V gene has CDR1 MNHEY and CDR2 SMNVEV (reference sequence). This chain's CDR3 is CASSWGLAGASYEQYF. The CDR3 bases are TGTGCCAGCAGCTGGGGACTAGCGGGGGCCTCCTACGAGCAGTACTTC.

CDR3 nucleotide sequence: TGTGCCAGCAGTGGGGAGCGCTACACCTTC. Protein product: CASSGERYTF. This chain links TRBV6-5 with TRBJ1-2; unclear D gene. CDR1 and CDR2 (germline): MNHEY, SVGAGI. This CDR3 contains 10 residues. V was trimmed by 5 bases and J by 9 bases, leaving 7 bases between them.

In DNA form, the CDR3 reads TGTGCCTCCTACTCAGGGGTTACTGAAGCTTTCTTT. This codes for CASYSGVTEAFF. The V and J genes are TRBV28 and TRBJ1-1; TRBD1 might be the D (6 bases). The CDR3 loop spans 12 amino acids. V lost 11 bases, J lost 5 bases, and 15 bases lay in between. Germline CDR1 is MDHEN and CDR2 is SYDVKM.

Comment on this clone: Germline is not matched at one junction end, which may reflect a read error. The same CDR3 can be traced to other DNA sequences in this sample. V usage is TRBV6-1 and J usage is TRBJ1-1; D remains unclear. Germline V lookup: CDR1 MNHNS, CDR2 SASEGT. The CDR3 totals 15 residues. The CDR3 here is CASSSPGRVRTEAFF. CDR3 DNA: TGCGCCAGCAGTTCCCCGGGGAGGGTGAGAACCGAAGCTTTCTTT.

The genes are TRBV25-1 and TRBJ1-6; D call uncertain. The CDR3 runs 12 residues. Germline V gene lookup returns CDR1 MGHDK and CDR2 SYGVNS. Trimming pared 6 bases from V and 6 bases from J, leaving 6 bases between. For the CDR3, the DNA is TGTGCCAGCAGGAATCCTAATTCACCCCTCCACTTT. Amino acids: CASRNPNSPLHF. Complete variable domain (other parts from reference TRBV25-1 and TRBJ1-6): EADIYQTPRYLVIGTGKKITLECSQTMGHDKMYWYQQDPGMELHLIHYSYGVNSTEKGDLSSESTVSRIRTEHFPLTLESARPSHTSQYLCASRNPNSPLHFGNGTRLTVT.

J is TRBJ2-7 and V is TRBV7-2, with TRBD1 matching over 7 bases. The germline V gene encodes CDR1 SGHTA and CDR2 FQGNSA. The J segment lost 4 bases and the V segment lost 4 bases, leaving 10 bases of the junction unmatched. The CDR3 extends over 15 amino acids. CDR3 residues: CASSSRPQGWYEQYF. For the CDR3, the DNA is TGTGCCAGCAGCTCAAGGCCACAGGGGTGGTACGAGCAGTACTTC.

This chain links TRBV4-1 with TRBJ1-6; D unresolved. Germline CDR1 and CDR2: MGHRA and YSYEKL. V dropped 0 bases and J dropped 3 bases, with 15 bases sitting between them. The length of the CDR3 is 18 residues. In DNA, the CDR3 is TGCGCCAGCAGCCAAGATGGGGAGGGAGTGGGCTATAATTCACCCCTCCACTTT. Residues: CASSQDGEGVGYNSPLHF.

The table lists this clone with a count of one. The chain is built from TRBV14 and TRBJ1-4; a weak D match, TRBD1 (5 bases). Looked up from germline, CDR1 is SGHDN and CDR2 is FVKESK. The V end lost 0 bases, the J end lost 7 bases, and 15 bases lay between the germline ends. The CDR3 runs to 16 residues. CDR3 loop: CASSQDYGGWGEKLFF. In nucleotides, the CDR3 is TGTGCCAGCAGCCAAGATTACGGGGGTTGGGGTGAAAAACTGTTTTTT.

The chain combines TRBV19 with TRBJ1-1; a possible D gene is TRBD1 (5 bases). This CDR3 comprises 15 residues. Trimming removed 2 bases from V and 4 bases from J, with 14 bases in between. Looked up from germline, CDR1 is LNHDA and CDR2 is SQIVND (reference sequence). CDR3 in DNA: TGTGCCAGTAGTATATATCACCAGGGAGGCACTGAAGCTTTCTTT. This gives the protein CASSIYHQGGTEAFF. The whole variable domain, filled in from reference TRBV19 and TRBJ1-1, reads DGGITQSPKYLFRKEGQNVTLSCEQNLNHDAMYWYRQDPGQGLRLIYYSQIVNDFQKGDIAEGYSVSREKKESFPLTVTSAQKNPTAFYLCASSIYHQGGTEAFFGQGTRLTVV.

The V and J genes are TRBV18 and TRBJ2-3; 8 bases agree with TRBD1. This CDR3 comprises 15 residues. V gave up 1 base and J gave up 4 bases; unmatched junction bases: 4. Germline CDR1 and CDR2: KGHSH and LQKENI. CDR3 protein: CASSPQQGVSDTQYF. In DNA, the CDR3 is TGTGCCAGCTCACCACAACAGGGGGTTTCAGATACGCAGTATTTT.

This clone came up a few times. J is TRBJ1-1 and V is TRBV19; D unclear. The germline V gene encodes CDR1 LNHDA and CDR2 SQIVND (reference sequence). The CDR3 consists of 14 residues. V gave up 8 bases and J gave up 0 bases, with 13 bases separating them. CDR3 coding DNA: TGTGCCAGTTGTTCCAACATCATGAACACTGAAGCTTTCTTT. Its protein product is CASCSNIMNTEAFF.

V is TRBV10-3 and J is TRBJ2-2, with D unclear. The CDR3 length is 15 residues. Germline CDR1 reads ENHRY; CDR2 reads SYGVKD. The V gene lost 4 bases and the J gene lost 0 bases, with 9 bases spanning the gap. The CDR3: CAISAFGSNTGELFF. The CDR3 DNA sequence: TGTGCCATCAGTGCCTTTGGCTCGAACACCGGGGAGCTGTTTTTT.

This clone has just one count. The chain has TRBV4-3 and TRBJ1-4; 7 bases map to TRBD1. The CDR3 length is 15 residues. V lost 1 base, J lost 6 bases, and 5 bases stayed unmatched. The germline gives CDR1 LGHNA, CDR2 YSLEER. The CDR3: CASSQGVTGYEKLFF. The CDR3 nucleotides are TGCGCCAGCAGCCAAGGAGTGACAGGGTATGAAAAACTGTTTTTT.